This passage covers 12 T cell receptor beta chains from one sample sequenced in a study of blood T cell repertoires in COVID-19 (dated by TCRdb to between 2020 and 2021). The method was the immunoSEQ multiplex PCR assay. Here the immuneACCESS table is served through TCRdb, limited to in-frame sequences with V and J called. Missing clones are a known gap in these copies; in checked studies unresolved V genes cover under half, and the rest lacks a known reason. The sample table lists around 160,000 clones, about 80% of them with a count of one. The top ten hold about 11% of the sample. Sequences were obtained from PBMCs or T cells enriched from blood (not recorded which). Every receptor here comes from a man in his fifties who had recovered from COVID-19.

This chain links TRBV24-1 with TRBJ2-1; TRBD1 agrees at 9 bases. CDR1 and CDR2 from the germline V gene are KGHDR and SFDVKD. This CDR3 contains 15 residues. Trimming cost V 2 bases and J 6 bases; bases outside gene matches: 4. CDR3 in DNA: TGTGCCACCAGTGATTACGGACAGGGGAGCAATGAGCAGTTCTTC. Its translation is CATSDYGQGSNEQFF.

In this sample, this clone turned up a few times. This rearrangement joins TRBV28 to TRBJ2-1, with 10 nucleotides matching TRBD2. CDR3 length: 15 amino acids. Unmatched junction bases numbered 9, after V lost 5 bases and J lost 8 bases. In germline, CDR1 is MDHEN, CDR2 SYDVKM. The CDR3 coding sequence is TGTGCCAGCAGTACGGCTCTAGCGGGAGTCGATGAGCAGTTCTTC. Translated: CASSTALAGVDEQFF.

This chain connects TRBV28 to TRBJ2-7, with 9 bases aligning to TRBD1. Germline V gene lookup returns CDR1 MDHEN and CDR2 SYDVKM. V lost 6 bases, J lost 7 bases, and 13 bases stayed unmatched. The CDR3 extends over 15 amino acids. CDR3 DNA: TGTGCCAGCAGGGATGGGACAGGGCCGCTGAGGGAGCAGTACTTC. Protein sequence: CASRDGTGPLREQYF.

This clone has only one observation. The chain's CDR3 is CTSSLNPGWAATDTQYF. In DNA form, the CDR3 reads TGCACCAGCAGCCTTAACCCGGGATGGGCGGCCACAGATACGCAGTATTTT. The rearrangement joins TRBV1 to TRBJ2-3; the DNA was not used to check the table's D call, TRBD2. TRBV1 is a documented pseudogene. The CDR3 loop spans 17 amino acids.

This clone turned up a few times. The V call is TRBV28, the J call TRBJ1-4; tentatively, D is TRBD1 (6 bases). CDR3 length equals 14 residues. Germline CDR1 and CDR2: MDHEN and SYDVKM. Trimming pared 7 bases from V and 6 bases from J, leaving 15 bases between. The CDR3 nucleotides read TGTGCCAGCACCCTGGGGGGGCGGGATGAAAAACTGTTTTTT. Its protein is CASTLGGRDEKLFF. Drawing the rest from reference TRBV28 and TRBJ1-4, the complete variable domain is DVKVTQSSRYLVKRTGEKVFLECVQDMDHENMFWYRQDPGLGLRLIYFSYDVKMKEKGDIPEGYSVSREKKERFSLILESASTNQTSMYLCASTLGGRDEKLFFGSGTQLSVL.

The chain has TRBV28 and TRBJ1-2; the match to TRBD1 covers 7 bases. The ends lost 6 bases at V and 3 bases at J; junction bases unmatched: 4. This CDR3 spans 13 amino acids. Germline loops: CDR1 MDHEN, CDR2 SYDVKM. The CDR3 sequence: CASSYGTDYGYTF. The CDR3 DNA sequence: TGTGCCAGCAGCTATGGGACAGACTATGGCTACACCTTC.

The chain couples TRBV9 to TRBJ2-5; D is unclear. This CDR3 is built from 12 residues. Germline CDR1 reads SGDLS; CDR2 reads YYNGEE. V was cut by 4 bases and J by 2 bases, with 6 bases left in between. The CDR3 loop is CASSRVQETQYF. In DNA, the CDR3 is TGTGCCAGCAGCCGGGTGCAAGAGACCCAGTACTTC.

The gene calls are TRBV28 and TRBJ2-3; 8 bases match TRBD2. Germline V gene sequence: CDR1 MDHEN, CDR2 SYDVKM. The junction had 8 bases not matched to a gene; V was cut back by 4 bases and J by 2 bases. The CDR3 consists of 16 residues. The CDR3 bases are TGTGCCAGCAGTTCGATAGCGGGATTCCACACAGATACGCAGTATTTT. Translated, it gives CASSSIAGFHTDTQYF.

The chain has TRBV7-8 and TRBJ1-1; no clear D. Germline CDR1 SGHVS, CDR2 FQNEAQ. The CDR3 covers 14 residues. V gave up 1 base and J gave up 0 bases, with 6 bases separating them. The CDR3 coding sequence is TGTGCCAGCAGCTTAGTTTCCTTGAACACTGAAGCTTTCTTT. Encoded protein: CASSLVSLNTEAFF.

The genes are TRBV18 and TRBJ1-2; 10 nucleotides line up with TRBD1. CDR3 length: 16 residues. CDR1 and CDR2 (germline): KGHSH, LQKENI. V lost 2 bases, J lost 3 bases, and 6 bases stayed unmatched. The CDR3 spells CASSPTGTGEHYGYTF. Here the CDR3 DNA reads TGTGCCAGCTCACCAACCGGGACAGGGGAGCACTATGGCTACACCTTC.

In DNA form, the CDR3 reads TGTGCCATCAGACAGGGGGTGGTCACCGGGGAGCTGTTTTTT. This encodes CAIRQGVVTGELFF. The rearrangement links TRBV10-3 to TRBJ2-2, with 8 bases matching TRBD1. This CDR3 is 14 amino acids long. The germline V gene has CDR1 ENHRY and CDR2 SYGVKD. J gave up 4 bases and V 6 bases, and 4 bases lay outside the gene matches.

The chain uses TRBV14 and TRBJ2-3; D unresolved. The germline CDR1 and CDR2 sequences are SGHDN and FVKESK. The CDR3 runs to 15 residues. V shed 0 bases and J shed 4 bases, with 11 bases lying between them. CDR3 sequence reads: CASSQEEYLADTQYF. The DNA for the CDR3 is TGTGCCAGCAGCCAAGAGGAGTATCTAGCAGATACGCAGTATTTT.